The next 27 T cell receptor beta chains were all read from a single sample in a study of radiotherapy plus CTLA-4 blockade in lung cancer. TCRdb keeps only in-frame clones here, not all; method: immunoSEQ multiplex PCR. Of about 80,000 clones in the sample, under 85% were seen once. The sequencing here drew on peripheral blood, taken from a patient treated with radiotherapy plus ipilimumab. These receptors were obtained from a human donor with non-small cell lung cancer who had stable disease on radiotherapy plus ipilimumab.

CDR3 sequence reads: CAWKRDTTTDTQYF. Written as DNA, the CDR3 is TGTGCCTGGAAACGGGACACAACCACAGATACGCAGTATTTT. This chain connects TRBV30 to TRBJ2-3, with D perhaps matching TRBD1 (6 bases). Germline CDR1 and CDR2: GTSNPN and SVGIG (reference sequence). The CDR3 extends over 14 amino acids. Trimming pared 4 bases from V and 2 bases from J, leaving 13 bases between.

The CDR3 DNA reads TGTGCCTGGAAGGGTTTTCAAGAGACCCAGTACTTC. Translating gives CAWKGFQETQYF. J is TRBJ2-5 and V is TRBV30, with D hard to call. Germline lookup yields CDR1 GTSNPN and CDR2 SVGIG (reference sequence). Trimming removed 4 bases from V and 2 bases from J, with 8 bases in between. The CDR3 sequence is 12 residues long.

This clone came up once. This chain links TRBV9 with TRBJ2-5; 7 bases map to TRBD1. Germline V gene lookup returns CDR1 SGDLS and CDR2 YYNGEE. The V gene end was trimmed by 4 bases and the J gene end by 9 bases; junction bases not matched to a gene: 6. The CDR3 consists of 12 residues. CDR3 sequence: CASSLTRGPQYF. Written as DNA, the CDR3 is TGTGCCAGCAGCTTGACAAGGGGGCCCCAGTACTTC.

The V call is TRBV29-1, the J call TRBJ1-1, with a tentative D call TRBD1 (5 bases). Trimming took off 2 bases at V and 5 bases at J, with 15 bases between the two ends. Germline CDR1 and CDR2: SQVTM and ANQGSEA. The CDR3 consists of 14 residues. This CDR3 is CSVEMGGSRTEAFF. The CDR3 coding sequence is TGCAGCGTTGAAATGGGGGGATCTAGGACTGAAGCTTTCTTT.

The chain recombines TRBV21-1 with TRBJ2-7; the DNA was not compared with TRBD2, the D call given in the table. TRBV21-1 is tagged as a pseudogene. This CDR3 region has 15 residues. The CDR3 sequence: CASSKSPSRAYEQYF. CDR3 coding DNA: TGTGCCAGCAGCAAAAGCCCTTCGCGGGCCTACGAGCAGTACTTC.

This chain connects TRBV30 to TRBJ1-1; D perhaps matches TRBD1 (5 bases). The CDR3 runs 13 residues. Trimming removed 0 bases from V and 5 bases from J, with 10 bases in between. CDR1 GTSNPN and CDR2 SVGIG come from the germline V gene (reference sequence). The chain's CDR3 is CAWSVGDGTEAFF. The DNA for the CDR3 is TGTGCCTGGAGTGTAGGGGATGGGACTGAAGCTTTCTTT.

The rearrangement links TRBV28 to TRBJ1-2, with no clear D. Per the germline V gene, CDR1 is MDHEN and CDR2 is SYDVKM. This CDR3 region has 13 residues. Trimming shortened V by 2 bases and J by 10 bases, and 14 bases separated the two germline ends. The CDR3: CASSLRLDMLYTF. CDR3 bases: TGTGCCAGCAGTTTACGATTAGACATGCTCTACACCTTC.

This clone was found a few times. The chain joins TRBV27 to TRBJ2-7, with TRBD2 matching 9 bases. The ends lost 3 bases at V and 6 bases at J; junction bases unmatched: 18. Germline assignment: CDR1 MNHEY and CDR2 SMNVEV (reference sequence). The length of the CDR3 is 18 residues. For the CDR3, the DNA is TGTGCCAGCAGTTTCGCGACCCAGCGGGGGGCCCTCTTGGGCGAGCAGTACTTC. It is translated as CASSFATQRGALLGEQYF.

This clone occurred once. V gene TRBV6-5 combines with J gene TRBJ2-7; the D gene is possibly TRBD2 (6 bases). V lost 1 base to trimming and J lost 8 bases, with 15 bases between them. The CDR3 has 14 amino acids. Germline lookup yields CDR1 MNHEY and CDR2 SVGAGI. CDR3 DNA sequence: TGTGCCAGCAGTTACTTGGAAGGGACTCACAAGCAGTACTTC. Protein sequence: CASSYLEGTHKQYF.

This chain links TRBV7-3 with TRBJ2-3; 9 bases line up with TRBD1. Trimming at V came to 5 bases and at J to 3 bases, leaving 6 bases not matched to a gene. CDR1 is SGHTA and CDR2 is FQGTGA in the germline V gene. The CDR3 runs 15 residues. The CDR3 DNA sequence: TGTGCCAGCAGCCCAACAGGGGGCTGGACAGATACGCAGTATTTT. This translates into CASSPTGGWTDTQYF.

In regard to this clone: The identical CDR3 is also encoded by other nucleotide sequences in the sample. The chain recombines TRBV27 with TRBJ2-3; TRBD2 agrees at 8 bases. CDR1 MNHEY and CDR2 SMNVEV come from the germline V gene (reference sequence). The ends lost 2 bases at V and 0 bases at J; junction bases unmatched: 7. The CDR3 extends over 17 amino acids. CDR3 residues: CASSLRGAGGSTDTQYF. CDR3 sequence (DNA): TGTGCCAGCAGTTTAAGGGGTGCGGGGGGAAGCACAGATACGCAGTATTTT.

The V and J genes are TRBV9 and TRBJ2-1, with unresolved D. The germline V gene encodes CDR1 SGDLS and CDR2 YYNGEE. Trimming removed 1 base at V and 2 bases at J, with 10 bases between. This CDR3 contains 15 residues. The CDR3 coding sequence is TGTGCCAGCAGCGTAACGACCGGAGCCTACAATGAGCAGTTCTTC. Encoded protein: CASSVTTGAYNEQFF.

The genes are TRBV30 and TRBJ2-2; TRBD1 aligns across 7 bases. This CDR3 is 13 amino acids long. The V segment lost 8 bases and the J segment 5 bases; nucleotides outside the gene matches: 8. CDR1 and CDR2 from the germline V gene are GTSNPN and SVGIG (reference sequence). DNA of the CDR3: TGTGCCCGAAACAGGGGTAGGACCGGGGAGCTGTTTTTT. It encodes CARNRGRTGELFF.

This sequence joins TRBV9 and TRBJ2-3, with TRBD2 identical over 9 bases. V was clipped by 0 bases and J by 5 bases; unmatched bases: 4. CDR3 size: 15 residues. Germline lookup yields CDR1 SGDLS and CDR2 YYNGEE. The CDR3 bases are TGTGCCAGCAGCGTAGCAGCGGGAGGAGGAGATACGCAGTATTTT. Translation gives CASSVAAGGGDTQYF. The full variable domain, with the rest looked up from reference TRBV9 and TRBJ2-3, is DSGVTQTPKHLITATGQRVTLRCSPRSGDLSVYWYQQSLDQGLQFLIQYYNGEERAKGNILERFSAQQFPDLHSELNLSSLELGDSALYFCASSVAAGGGDTQYFGPGTRLTVL.

V gene TRBV10-1 combines with J gene TRBJ1-1; D remains unclear. The germline V gene has CDR1 WNHNN and CDR2 SYGVQD (reference sequence). V lost 6 bases and J 5 bases, leaving 13 bases between the germline ends. The length of the CDR3 is 13 residues. DNA for the CDR3: TGCGCCAGCAGCCGGGAGGCGAAGACTGAAGCTTTCTTT. Its protein product is CASSREAKTEAFF.

This clone came up once. This chain joins TRBV19 and TRBJ1-5, with TRBD1 matching 12 bases. V lost 5 bases to trimming and J lost 7 bases; unmatched junction nucleotides: 9. The CDR3 loop spans 16 amino acids. The germline CDR1 and CDR2 sequences are LNHDA and SQIVND (reference sequence). The CDR3 reads CASSQPGQGAGQPQHF. The CDR3 DNA is TGTGCCAGTAGTCAACCGGGACAGGGGGCGGGACAGCCCCAGCATTTT.

The chain links TRBV6-1 to TRBJ2-7; 8 positions agree with TRBD2. Germline CDR1 reads MNHNS; CDR2 reads SASEGT. Trimming removed 1 base from V and 4 bases from J; junction bases left unmatched: 6. The CDR3 consists of 15 residues. In DNA form, the CDR3 reads TGTGCCAGCAGTGAAGAAAAGCGGGAGAGGTACGAGCAGTACTTC. Its protein is CASSEEKRERYEQYF.

CDR3 amino acids: CASTPGRPRFYGYTF. As DNA, the CDR3 is TGTGCCAGCACCCCTGGGAGACCTCGATTCTATGGCTACACCTTC. The V call is TRBV2, the J call TRBJ1-2; D unclear. V lost 7 bases and J lost 4, with 19 bases in between. This CDR3 comprises 15 residues. Germline CDR1 reads SNHLY; CDR2 reads FYNNEI.

CDR3: CASSPAAGMNFF. The DNA for the CDR3 is TGTGCCAGCAGCCCAGCCGCGGGTATGAACTTCTTC. The chain carries TRBV6-1 and TRBJ2-1; D is possibly TRBD2 (5 bases). The V gene's germline CDR1 is MNHNS and CDR2 SASEGT. This CDR3 has 12 residues. V was shortened by 6 bases and J by 16 bases, with 19 bases between the two germline ends.

The chain combines TRBV28 with TRBJ2-7; D remains unclear. CDR3 length: 14 amino acids. Germline V gene lookup returns CDR1 MDHEN and CDR2 SYDVKM. V gave up 6 bases and J gave up 2 bases, with 14 bases separating them. DNA of the CDR3: TGTGCCAGCAGGATCGGGCATGAACCCTACGAGCAGTACTTC. This gives the protein CASRIGHEPYEQYF.

This rearrangement joins TRBV7-9 to TRBJ1-1; perhaps TRBD1 as D (6 bases). V lost 1 base and J 4 bases, leaving 13 bases between the germline ends. Germline CDR1 and CDR2: SEHNR and FQNEAQ (reference sequence). The CDR3 contains 15 residues. The CDR3 here is CASSLVGGRSTEAFF. The CDR3 coding sequence is TGTGCCAGCAGCTTAGTTGGGGGCAGAAGCACTGAAGCTTTCTTT.

The rearrangement links TRBV6-4 to TRBJ1-1, with D maybe TRBD1 (5 bases). V was shortened by 0 bases and J by 5 bases, with 25 bases between the two germline ends. The CDR3 covers 19 residues. Looked up from germline, CDR1 is MRHNA and CDR2 is SNTAGT. In DNA form, the CDR3 reads TGTGCCAGCAGTGACTCGATCGAGTGGGAGCGTCGTAAGGGGACTGAAGCTTTCTTT. Amino acid sequence: CASSDSIEWERRKGTEAFF.

This clone is a singleton in its sample. The chain recombines TRBV5-5 with TRBJ1-2; D gene uncertain. This CDR3 comprises 15 residues. Germline V lookup: CDR1 SGHKS, CDR2 YYEKEE (reference sequence). Trimming removed 0 bases at V and 0 bases at J, with 9 bases between. DNA for the CDR3: TGTGCCAGCAGCTTGGCCGTCAGTCCTAACTATGGCTACACCTTC. Translating it yields CASSLAVSPNYGYTF.

This chain links TRBV5-1 with TRBJ1-1; D is perhaps TRBD1 (5 bases). The CDR3 contains 15 residues. V was clipped by 0 bases and J by 2 bases, with 11 bases between them. Germline V lookup: CDR1 SGHRS, CDR2 YFSETQ. The chain's CDR3 is CASSLERQTNTEAFF. The CDR3 DNA follows: TGCGCCAGCAGCTTGGAGAGACAGACTAACACTGAAGCTTTCTTT.

The chain recombines TRBV7-9 with TRBJ1-2, with 7 nucleotides matching TRBD1. The trim removed 2 bases at V and 5 bases at J, leaving 8 bases unmatched. This CDR3 region has 15 residues. The germline V gene encodes CDR1 SEHNR and CDR2 FQNEAQ (reference sequence). The CDR3 nucleotides are TGTGCCAGCAGCTTAAAAGGGGACAGCCCTTATGGCTACACCTTC. It codes for CASSLKGDSPYGYTF.

The chain has TRBV18 and TRBJ2-1, with D unresolved. Germline V lookup: CDR1 KGHSH, CDR2 LQKENI. The CDR3 runs to 13 residues. Trimming removed 3 bases at V and 4 bases at J, with 7 bases between. DNA of the CDR3: TGTGCCAGCTCACCGGGCCAGTACAATGAGCAGTTCTTC. Its protein is CASSPGQYNEQFF.

This rearrangement joins TRBV7-2 to TRBJ2-7; possible D gene TRBD1, 6 bases. Between the trimmed V and J ends, which lost 1 base and 6 bases, there was a span of 16 bases. The CDR3 has 15 residues. Germline V gene lookup returns CDR1 SGHTA and CDR2 FQGNSA. Here the CDR3 reads CASSLEGGRGSEQYF. Here the CDR3 DNA reads TGTGCCAGCAGCTTAGAGGGTGGCAGGGGTTCCGAGCAGTACTTC.